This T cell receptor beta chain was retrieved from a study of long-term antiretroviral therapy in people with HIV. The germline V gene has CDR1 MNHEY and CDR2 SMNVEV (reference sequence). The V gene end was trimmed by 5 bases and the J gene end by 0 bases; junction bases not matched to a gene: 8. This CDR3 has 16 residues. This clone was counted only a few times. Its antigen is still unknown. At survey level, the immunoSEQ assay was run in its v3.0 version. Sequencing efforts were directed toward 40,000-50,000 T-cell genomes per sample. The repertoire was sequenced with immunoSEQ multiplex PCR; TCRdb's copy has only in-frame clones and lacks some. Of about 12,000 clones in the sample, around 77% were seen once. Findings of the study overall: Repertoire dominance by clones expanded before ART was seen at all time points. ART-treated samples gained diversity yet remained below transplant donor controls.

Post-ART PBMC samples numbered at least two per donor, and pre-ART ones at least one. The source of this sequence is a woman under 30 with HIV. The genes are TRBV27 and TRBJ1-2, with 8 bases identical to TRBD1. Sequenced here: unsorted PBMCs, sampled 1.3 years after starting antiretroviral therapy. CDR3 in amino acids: CASSLGQGTANYGYTF. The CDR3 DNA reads TGTGCCAGCAGTCTAGGACAGGGAACTGCTAACTATGGCTACACCTTC.